These T cell receptor beta chains were read from a single sample in a study of blood T cell repertoires in COVID-19. Libraries were prepared by immunoSEQ multiplex PCR; TCRdb keeps only in-frame clonotypes and omits some of them. The sample has about 50,000 clones, around 85% seen once. Sequencing input: peripheral blood. The receptors come from a woman in her sixties or seventies with acute or convalescent COVID-19. Each CDR3 is given with its conserved first and last residue. D genes are given only for firm matches. Not every row has a clone size; where given, it reads once, few, many or a size class.

j_gene: TRBJ2-2
abundance: -
d_gene: -
v_gene: TRBV11-3
CDR3aa: CASSLDNRAGELFF
CDR3nt: TGTGCCAGCAGCTTAGATAACAGGGCCGGGGAGCTGTTTTTT

j_gene: TRBJ1-6
abundance: -
d_gene: -
v_gene: TRBV9
CDR3aa: CASSVEGPNSPLHF
CDR3nt: TGTGCCAGCAGCGTTGAGGGCCCTAATTCACCCCTCCACTTT

j_gene: TRBJ1-6
abundance: -
d_gene: TRBD1
v_gene: TRBV5-4
CDR3aa: CASSLAGGGSPLHF
CDR3nt: TGTGCCAGCAGCTTGGCAGGGGGAGGTTCACCCCTCCACTTT

j_gene: TRBJ2-2
abundance: -
d_gene: TRBD2
v_gene: TRBV5-1
CDR3aa: CASSSGLAGGQGTGELFF
CDR3nt: TGCGCCAGCAGCTCGGGACTAGCGGGGGGGCAAGGCACCGGGGAGCTGTTTTTT

j_gene: TRBJ2-7
abundance: once
d_gene: TRBD1
v_gene: TRBV18
CDR3aa: CASSPRDRYPYEQYF
CDR3nt: TGTGCCAGCTCACCCAGGGACAGGTATCCCTACGAGCAGTACTTC

j_gene: TRBJ2-5
abundance: -
d_gene: TRBD2
v_gene: TRBV12-3/TRBV12-4
CDR3aa: CASRTGGQETQYF
CDR3nt: TGTGCCAGCAGAACGGGGGGGCAAGAGACCCAGTACTTC

j_gene: TRBJ2-2
abundance: -
d_gene: TRBD2
v_gene: TRBV6-4
CDR3aa: CASSPGLAGRTGELFF
CDR3nt: TGTGCCAGCAGCCCGGGACTAGCGGGGCGCACCGGGGAGCTGTTTTTT

j_gene: TRBJ2-5
abundance: -
d_gene: -
v_gene: TRBV18
CDR3aa: CASSHSTALRRETQYF
CDR3nt: TGTGCCAGCTCACACTCGACAGCCCTTAGGCGGGAGACCCAGTACTTC

j_gene: TRBJ2-2
abundance: -
d_gene: -
v_gene: TRBV9
CDR3aa: CASSVTRTGELFF
CDR3nt: TGTGCCAGCAGCGTTACCCGGACCGGGGAGCTGTTTTTT

j_gene: TRBJ1-5
abundance: -
d_gene: -
v_gene: TRBV19
CDR3aa: CASSIEEGQPQHF
CDR3nt: TGTGCCAGTAGTATAGAAGAGGGACAGCCCCAGCATTTT

j_gene: TRBJ1-5
abundance: few
d_gene: TRBD1
v_gene: TRBV4-2
CDR3aa: CASSYRTGGIANQPQHF
CDR3nt: TGTGCCAGCAGCTACAGGACAGGGGGGATAGCAAATCAGCCCCAGCATTTT

j_gene: TRBJ1-2
abundance: few
d_gene: -
v_gene: TRBV4-3
CDR3aa: CASSQDRSIYGYTF
CDR3nt: TGCGCCAGCAGCCAAGATAGATCGATCTATGGCTACACCTTC

j_gene: TRBJ1-5
abundance: -
d_gene: -
v_gene: TRBV18
CDR3aa: CASSYGVNQPQHF
CDR3nt: TGTGCCAGCTCATACGGGGTCAATCAGCCCCAGCATTTT

j_gene: TRBJ1-2
abundance: few
d_gene: TRBD1
v_gene: TRBV7-8
CDR3aa: CASSIRSGTVHGYTF
CDR3nt: TGTGCCAGCAGCATTCGCTCCGGGACAGTGCATGGCTACACCTTC

j_gene: TRBJ2-3
abundance: -
d_gene: -
v_gene: TRBV15
CDR3aa: CATSRDGGFSTDTQYF
CDR3nt: TGTGCCACCAGCAGAGATGGCGGCTTTAGCACAGATACGCAGTATTTT

j_gene: TRBJ2-1
abundance: -
d_gene: TRBD2
v_gene: TRBV6-5
CDR3aa: CASTHPSGGLNEQFF
CDR3nt: TGTGCCAGCACCCACCCTAGCGGGGGTCTCAATGAGCAGTTCTTC

j_gene: TRBJ2-5
abundance: -
d_gene: -
v_gene: TRBV6-1
CDR3aa: CASTGAEQETQYF
CDR3nt: TGTGCCAGCACTGGGGCCGAACAAGAGACCCAGTACTTC

j_gene: TRBJ1-5
abundance: -
d_gene: -
v_gene: TRBV27
CDR3aa: CASSLRIGGDQPQHF
CDR3nt: TGTGCCAGCAGTTTACGGATCGGGGGAGATCAGCCCCAGCATTTT

j_gene: TRBJ1-2
abundance: -
d_gene: -
v_gene: TRBV19
CDR3aa: CASSMFHGLPLF
CDR3nt: TGTGCCAGTAGTATGTTTCATGGGCTTCCTCTCTTC

j_gene: TRBJ2-2
abundance: -
d_gene: -
v_gene: TRBV7-8
CDR3aa: CASSPSPTRSGTGELFF
CDR3nt: TGTGCCAGCAGCCCTAGCCCGACTAGGTCGGGGACCGGGGAGCTGTTTTTT

j_gene: TRBJ2-1
abundance: -
d_gene: TRBD2
v_gene: TRBV12-5
CDR3aa: CASGSQTSGIALNEQFF
CDR3nt: TGTGCTAGTGGTTCCCAGACTAGCGGGATTGCCCTCAATGAGCAGTTCTTC

j_gene: TRBJ1-6
abundance: -
d_gene: TRBD1
v_gene: TRBV9
CDR3aa: CASSVGGQSYNSPLHF
CDR3nt: TGTGCCAGCAGCGTAGGGGGACAGTCCTATAATTCACCCCTCCACTTT

j_gene: TRBJ1-1
abundance: -
d_gene: -
v_gene: TRBV12-3/TRBV12-4
CDR3aa: CAIGAGRSGAFF
CDR3nt: TGTGCCATTGGGGCGGGGAGGTCGGGAGCTTTCTTT

j_gene: TRBJ1-5
abundance: -
d_gene: -
v_gene: TRBV6-5
CDR3aa: CASSRVSEPQHF
CDR3nt: TGTGCCAGCAGCAGGGTCTCGGAGCCCCAGCATTTT

j_gene: TRBJ1-6
abundance: -
d_gene: -
v_gene: TRBV14
CDR3aa: CASSQRTEGSPLHF
CDR3nt: TGTGCCAGCAGCCAACGGACAGAAGGTTCACCCCTCCACTTT

j_gene: TRBJ2-5
abundance: -
d_gene: -
v_gene: TRBV10-1
CDR3aa: CASSRDNIQETQYF
CDR3nt: TGCGCCAGCAGTCGGGACAATATCCAAGAGACCCAGTACTTC

j_gene: TRBJ1-6
abundance: -
d_gene: -
v_gene: TRBV7-3
CDR3aa: CASSFGGWSPLHF
CDR3nt: TGTGCCAGCAGCTTCGGGGGTTGGTCACCCCTCCACTTT

j_gene: TRBJ1-1
abundance: -
d_gene: -
v_gene: TRBV7-2
CDR3aa: CASSQDSNTEAFF
CDR3nt: TGTGCCAGCAGCCAGGACAGTAACACTGAAGCTTTCTTT

j_gene: TRBJ2-2
abundance: -
d_gene: TRBD2
v_gene: TRBV19
CDR3aa: CASSSGTSGKTLFF
CDR3nt: TGTGCCAGTAGTTCCGGGACTAGCGGGAAGACGCTGTTTTTT

j_gene: TRBJ2-2
abundance: -
d_gene: -
v_gene: TRBV9
CDR3aa: CASSVSPGELFF
CDR3nt: TGTGCCAGCAGCGTCAGTCCCGGGGAGCTGTTTTTT

j_gene: TRBJ1-2
abundance: -
d_gene: -
v_gene: TRBV25-1
CDR3aa: CASSDTHRAYGYTF
CDR3nt: TGTGCCAGCAGTGACACCCACAGGGCCTATGGCTACACCTTC

j_gene: TRBJ2-6
abundance: -
d_gene: -
v_gene: TRBV6-5
CDR3aa: CASRVGSGANVLTF
CDR3nt: TGTGCCTCCAGGGTAGGATCTGGGGCCAACGTCCTGACTTTC

j_gene: TRBJ1-2
abundance: -
d_gene: -
v_gene: TRBV5-4
CDR3aa: CASSGGNRPAMSYTF
CDR3nt: TGTGCCAGCAGCGGGGGGAACCGACCTGCAATGAGCTACACCTTC

j_gene: TRBJ1-1
abundance: -
d_gene: -
v_gene: TRBV4-2
CDR3aa: CASSRGPGETEAFF
CDR3nt: TGTGCCAGCAGCCGAGGACCGGGAGAGACTGAAGCTTTCTTT

j_gene: TRBJ1-2
abundance: -
d_gene: -
v_gene: TRBV18
CDR3aa: CASSPSGEYYGYTF
CDR3nt: TGTGCCAGCTCACCATCAGGGGAATACTATGGCTACACCTTC

j_gene: TRBJ1-5
abundance: -
d_gene: -
v_gene: TRBV7-8
CDR3aa: CASSYLRGYSNQPQHF
CDR3nt: TGTGCCAGCAGCTACCTCAGGGGATATAGCAATCAGCCCCAGCATTTT

j_gene: TRBJ1-2
abundance: -
d_gene: TRBD1
v_gene: TRBV13
CDR3aa: CASSLTGTEYGYTF
CDR3nt: TGTGCCAGCAGCTTAACCGGGACAGAGTATGGCTACACCTTC

j_gene: TRBJ1-1
abundance: once
d_gene: -
v_gene: TRBV9
CDR3aa: CASSVVQGHSEAFF
CDR3nt: TGTGCCAGCAGCGTAGTACAGGGTCATTCGGAAGCTTTCTTT

j_gene: TRBJ1-5
abundance: -
d_gene: TRBD1
v_gene: TRBV15
CDR3aa: CATSRDPGTDQPQHF
CDR3nt: TGTGCCACCAGCAGAGACCCAGGGACAGACCAGCCCCAGCATTTT

j_gene: TRBJ2-7
abundance: -
d_gene: TRBD2
v_gene: TRBV6-5
CDR3aa: CASSYQGGHEQYF
CDR3nt: TGTGCCAGCAGTTACCAGGGAGGGCACGAGCAGTACTTC

j_gene: TRBJ2-3
abundance: -
d_gene: TRBD2
v_gene: TRBV15
CDR3aa: CATSRASSGKEGSQYF
CDR3nt: TGTGCCACCAGCAGAGCGTCTAGCGGGAAGGAGGGGTCGCAGTATTTT

j_gene: TRBJ2-5
abundance: -
d_gene: -
v_gene: TRBV7-2
CDR3aa: CASSRGQEETQYF
CDR3nt: TGTGCCAGCAGCCGCGGACAAGAAGAGACCCAGTACTTC

j_gene: TRBJ1-5
abundance: -
d_gene: -
v_gene: TRBV21-1
CDR3aa: CASSKRGGRGRGGQPQHF
CDR3nt: TGTGCCAGCAGCAAGAGGGGAGGGAGAGGGAGGGGCGGTCAGCCCCAGCATTTT

j_gene: TRBJ2-5
abundance: -
d_gene: TRBD1
v_gene: TRBV18
CDR3aa: CASSSDRGQETQYF
CDR3nt: TGTGCCAGCTCTTCGGACAGGGGGCAAGAGACCCAGTACTTC

j_gene: TRBJ1-1
abundance: -
d_gene: -
v_gene: TRBV6-5
CDR3aa: CASTWTRDMNTEAFF
CDR3nt: TGTGCCAGCACCTGGACACGCGACATGAACACTGAAGCTTTCTTT

j_gene: TRBJ2-3
abundance: -
d_gene: TRBD2
v_gene: TRBV6-2/TRBV6-3
CDR3aa: CASSPGTSGRADTQYF
CDR3nt: TGTGCCAGCAGTCCAGGGACTAGCGGGAGGGCCGATACGCAGTATTTT

j_gene: TRBJ1-1
abundance: -
d_gene: -
v_gene: TRBV9
CDR3aa: CASSVVRLRTLLNTEAFF
CDR3nt: TGTGCCAGCAGCGTAGTCCGACTCCGGACACTTTTGAACACTGAAGCTTTCTTT